This note documents a single TCR beta chain sequence. It has no known antigen specificity. Nothing much larger sits one base from this clone, and base qualities are not available. The trial excluded patients who had a history of autoimmune disease or who were on systemic immunosuppression. Peripheral blood for TCR sequencing was collected from all dose cohorts at baseline, on cycle 4 day 1, and on cycle 7 day 1. Samples were obtained from an open-label, multicenter, first-in-human phase I dose-escalation trial of ivuxolimab. Adults with locally advanced or metastatic head and neck squamous cell, hepatocellular, melanoma or renal cell carcinoma were enrolled in the trial. Before TCR sequencing, CD4+ and CD8+ T cells were separately sorted from peripheral blood. The germline V gene encodes CDR1 SQVTM and CDR2 ANQGSEA. The cysteine opens and the phenylalanine closes a CDR3 of 15 amino acids. Only CDR3 DNA remains: 45 bases, in frame from the first base. The V end gives up 3 bases and the J end 5 bases, leaving 8 bases in the junction not matched to a gene.

The entry originates in a study of OX40 agonist ivuxolimab in advanced cancers. Context from the whole study: The costimulatory receptor OX40 (CD134) was targeted by ivuxolimab, a fully human IgG2 agonistic monoclonal antibody. Intravenous ivuxolimab was administered to patients every 2 weeks at six dose levels: 0.01, 0.1, 0.3, 1.5, 3 and 10 mg/kg. The point of sequencing TCRbeta in the periphery was to test whether ivuxolimab changed TCR sequence diversity and drove clonal T-cell expansion. Prior anti-PD-1, anti-PD-L1 or anti-CTLA-4 therapy was permitted, and checkpoint inhibitors had been received by around 40% of dose-escalation patients. Partial responses occurred in three dose-escalation patients: two with cutaneous melanoma and one with hepatocellular carcinoma. Among the roughly 52 dose-escalation patients, some 20 had hepatocellular carcinoma, 15 or so melanoma, 9 renal cell carcinoma and 9 head and neck cancer. In the dose-escalation cohort, over 65% of patients were male, and the mean age was around 60 years, with a range of 23 to 79. The paper describes the monotherapy dose-escalation part (N ≈ 49 patients) of the phase I trial of ivuxolimab. Overall results and qualifications from the work: After ivuxolimab, expanded clones were on average more numerous among CD8+ T cells than among CD4+ T cells. At doses from 0.1 to 3.0 mg/kg, clonal expansion was seen in both CD4+ and CD8+ blood T cells between baseline and week 6. Low levels of normalized T-cell clonal expansion were also seen in some patients who did not respond. In the 0.1-3.0 mg/kg groups, partial responders were among the patients with the lowest normalized peripheral clonal expansion, particularly in CD8+ T cells. The antigen specificity of the clonally expanded peripheral T cells was not determined.

Genomic DNA was isolated from the sorted cells so that the TCRbeta CDR3 region could be sequenced. The immunoSEQ Assay was used for sequencing of TCRbeta CDR3 regions. TCRdb provides this immuneACCESS table in a form limited to in-frame rearrangements. Some clones are lacking; in checked studies, under half of them reflect an unresolved V gene, and why the rest are absent is not known. This sample is represented by over 80,000 clones; less than 90% of them were singletons. The top ten hold 5.5% of the sample. This receptor was obtained from an adult with an advanced solid tumor such as melanoma, head and neck, liver or kidney cancer. The chain is assembled from TRBV29-1 and TRBJ2-5; the junction holds 11 bases that match TRBD1. Sequencing used CD4+ or CD8+ T cells sorted from blood, obtained in a trial of the OX40 agonist ivuxolimab. The DNA sequence is given as TGCAGCGTTGACGTAGGGACAGGGGGAATCGAGACCCAGTACTTC. This encodes CSVDVGTGGIETQYF.